Here is one T cell receptor beta chain with its context. The sample belongs to a study of blood T cell repertoires in COVID-19. About the study: Sample material is recorded as cDNA or gDNA derived from T cells, B-cell-depleted T cells, or PBMCs.

Per the original methods: The assay estimated nucleated cells by amplifying reference gene primers. Measured with immunoSEQ multiplex PCR; TCRdb has only the in-frame clones, and not every one. Clonal size and the V and J genes are those of that table, whereas D and trimming came from the DNA. The sample contains 95,000 to 150,000 clones, roughly four fifths of which appear only once. The receptor comes from a human donor in a cohort sampled during active COVID-19. Sequencing used peripheral blood.

The CDR3 here is CASSQEGRTNEQYF. CDR3 DNA sequence: TGCGCCAGCAGCCAAGAGGGGAGAACCAACGAGCAGTACTTC. This chain links TRBV4-1 with TRBJ2-7; D perhaps matches TRBD2 (5 bases). Germline V gene lookup returns CDR1 MGHRA and CDR2 YSYEKL. The CDR3 runs to 14 residues. Deletions cut 0 bases from V and 5 bases from J, with 11 bases between.